What follows are 14 T cell receptor beta chains derived from one specimen sequenced in a study of blood T cell repertoires in COVID-19. The table came from immunoSEQ multiplex PCR; TCRdb's copy has only in-frame clones and leaves some out. The sample lists a few hundred thousand clones, 80% to 90% occurring once. The specimen sequenced was PBMCs or T cells enriched from blood (not recorded which). These receptors came from a woman younger than 45 who had recovered from COVID-19.

V usage is TRBV27 and J usage is TRBJ1-5; TRBD1 agrees at 12 bases. Trimming at V came to 4 bases and at J to 3 bases, leaving 13 bases not matched to a gene. Germline V lookup: CDR1 MNHEY, CDR2 SMNVEV (reference sequence). This CDR3 is 19 amino acids long. In nucleotides, the CDR3 is TGTGCCAGCAGTTCCTGGATGGGACAGGGGGCCCCCAACAATCAGCCCCAGCATTTT. Its translation: CASSSWMGQGAPNNQPQHF.

The rearrangement links TRBV3-1 (or the pseudogene TRBV3-2) to TRBJ2-1, with 7 bases identical to TRBD1. The germline CDR1 and CDR2 sequences are LGHDT and YNNKEL (reference sequence). The CDR3 length is 15 residues. V lost 1 base to trimming and J lost 7 bases; unmatched junction nucleotides: 7. The CDR3 loop reads CASSQAQAGGNEQFF. The CDR3 DNA is TGTGCCAGCAGCCAAGCCCAGGCAGGGGGTAATGAGCAGTTCTTC.

The chain is built from TRBV4-1 and TRBJ1-1; a possible D gene is TRBD1 (6 bases). V lost 1 base and J 6 bases, leaving 18 bases between the germline ends. The CDR3 covers 16 residues. Germline CDR1 MGHRA, CDR2 YSYEKL. CDR3 sequence: CASSQVGRGAKSEAFF. The CDR3 bases are TGCGCCAGCAGCCAAGTAGGACGGGGGGCGAAGTCTGAAGCTTTCTTT.

This rearrangement joins TRBV10-3 to TRBJ1-1; 8 bases are a match to TRBD1. Germline CDR1 and CDR2: ENHRY and SYGVKD. J was trimmed by 2 bases and V by 6 bases; bases with no gene match: 11. The CDR3 sequence is 16 residues long. The CDR3 DNA sequence: TGTGCCATCAGGCCCCCGCAGGGGGCGGGAAACACTGAAGCTTTCTTT. Amino acid sequence: CAIRPPQGAGNTEAFF.

This clone has just a few counts. The J gene is TRBJ1-5, the V gene TRBV2; 9 nucleotides line up with TRBD1. CDR3 size: 15 residues. Germline CDR1 reads SNHLY; CDR2 reads FYNNEI. The trim removed 5 bases at V and 0 bases at J, leaving 2 bases unmatched. The CDR3 coding sequence is TGTGCCAGCAGTCCGACAGGGGGTAGCAATCAGCCCCAGCATTTT. Its protein product is CASSPTGGSNQPQHF.

The DNA of the CDR3 is TGTGCCAGCAGCCTCCAGGAAAGAGCTAACTATGGCTACACCTTC. It encodes CASSLQERANYGYTF. The chain couples TRBV28 to TRBJ1-2; the D is unclear. With 6 bases removed from V and 0 bases from J, the gap between germline ends came to 14 bases. CDR1 is MDHEN, CDR2 SYDVKM, per germline. The CDR3 extends over 15 amino acids.

This clone was seen a handful of times. The chain joins TRBV7-8 to TRBJ1-4; D might be TRBD1 (5 bases). CDR3 length equals 16 residues. Trimming took off 5 bases at V and 2 bases at J, with 15 bases between the two ends. CDR1 is SGHVS, CDR2 FQNEAQ, per germline. In DNA, the CDR3 is TGTGCCAGCAGCCAGCTACGACAGCCTACTAATGAAAAACTGTTTTTT. Translating it yields CASSQLRQPTNEKLFF.

The chain is built from TRBV6-5 and TRBJ1-5; the D gene is possibly TRBD1 (6 bases). The CDR3 contains 14 residues. V was shortened by 6 bases and J by 3 bases, with 12 bases between the two germline ends. The germline CDR1 and CDR2 sequences are MNHEY and SVGAGI. The CDR3 DNA reads as TGTGCCAGCAGACTAACAGGGCTCAATCAGCCCCAGCATTTT. Its protein is CASRLTGLNQPQHF.

The chain employs TRBV12-5 and TRBJ2-1; 9 bases map to TRBD1. This CDR3 has 17 amino acids. In germline, CDR1 is LGHNT, CDR2 FRNRAP. The J segment lost 5 bases and the V segment lost 6 bases, leaving 14 bases of the junction unmatched. The CDR3 here is CASGRRLGTGRDNEQFF. The CDR3 region has the DNA TGTGCTAGTGGACGCCGACTCGGGACAGGGAGGGACAATGAGCAGTTCTTC.

This clone was counted a single time. CDR3 nucleotides: TGTGCCAGCCCTTCTAGCGGGGGGTACGAGCAGTACTTC. Translated, it gives CASPSSGGYEQYF. J is TRBJ2-7 and V is TRBV2; 11 nucleotides match TRBD2. V dropped 8 bases and J dropped 4; count of bases not matched to a gene: 4. The CDR3 is 13 amino acids. Germline lookup yields CDR1 SNHLY and CDR2 FYNNEI.

The chain combines TRBV7-3 with TRBJ2-7, with D maybe TRBD2 (6 bases). The V gene's germline CDR1 is SGHTA and CDR2 FQGTGA. Trimming removed 4 bases from V and 3 bases from J, with 19 bases in between. The CDR3 length is 16 residues. The CDR3 protein is CASSSPPGLMLYEQYF. CDR3 in DNA: TGTGCCAGCAGCTCACCTCCGGGACTTATGCTCTACGAGCAGTACTTC.

The chain uses TRBV18 and TRBJ2-5, with D perhaps TRBD2 (6 bases). The CDR3 covers 15 residues. The ends were cut back, 3 bases at V and 3 bases at J, with 14 bases in the middle. Germline CDR1 KGHSH, CDR2 LQKENI. In DNA form, the CDR3 reads TGTGCCAGCTCACCGTTGGGAGGATCGAAAGAGACCCAGTACTTC. Translated, it gives CASSPLGGSKETQYF.

The chain has TRBV15 and TRBJ2-2; 10 bases are a match to TRBD1. The V and J ends lost 0 bases and 3 bases, in that order; junction bases with no gene match: 13. The germline CDR1 and CDR2 sequences are LNHNV and YYDKDF (reference sequence). CDR3 size: 20 residues. The CDR3, as DNA: TGTGCCACCAGCAGAGATTGGCGACAGGGGGCGCGAGGTTACACCGGGGAGCTGTTTTTT. It specifies CATSRDWRQGARGYTGELFF.

The rearrangement links TRBV6-5 to TRBJ1-2, with TRBD1 matching 7 bases. Germline CDR1 reads MNHEY; CDR2 reads SVGAGI. The CDR3 extends over 15 amino acids. V lost 2 bases to trimming and J lost 4 bases; unmatched junction nucleotides: 7. CDR3 sequence (DNA): TGTGCCAGCAGTTACGGTTACTCAGGGGGCTATGGCTACACCTTC. Its protein is CASSYGYSGGYGYTF.